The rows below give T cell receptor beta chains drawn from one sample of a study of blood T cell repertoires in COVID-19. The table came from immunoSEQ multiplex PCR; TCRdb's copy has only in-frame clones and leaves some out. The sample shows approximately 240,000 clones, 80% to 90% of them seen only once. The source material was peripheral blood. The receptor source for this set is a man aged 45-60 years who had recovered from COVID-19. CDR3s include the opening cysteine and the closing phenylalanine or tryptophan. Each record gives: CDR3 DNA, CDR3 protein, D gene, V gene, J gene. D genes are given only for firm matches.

TGTGCCAGCAGTTTGACAGGAAGCTATGGCTACACCTTC	CASSLTGSYGYTF	-	TRBV27	TRBJ1-2
TGCAGCACGGAACACAGCTTATACAATGAGCAGTTCTTC	CSTEHSLYNEQFF	-	TRBV29-1	TRBJ2-1
TGTGCCAGCGGACAGCGGCAAGAGACCCAGTACTTC	CASGQRQETQYF	-	TRBV28	TRBJ2-5
TGTGCCAGCAGTTACTTGGCCGTGGGGGGTTCCTACGAGCAGTACTTC	CASSYLAVGGSYEQYF	-	TRBV6-5	TRBJ2-7
TGTGCCAGCAGGAGAGACAGGGCCGGAGCCACTGAAGCTTTCTTT	CASRRDRAGATEAFF	TRBD1	TRBV27	TRBJ1-1
TGTGCCAGCAGCCGGTCCGGGCACCCGGGGGGCTACACCTTC	CASSRSGHPGGYTF	-	TRBV28	TRBJ1-2
TGTGCCTGGAGTGTACGTGGCGGGAGGACGATCTACGAGCAGTACTTC	CAWSVRGGRTIYEQYF	TRBD2	TRBV30	TRBJ2-7
TGTGCCAGCAGTCCGCAACCAAAACTAGGGGATACGCAGTATTTT	CASSPQPKLGDTQYF	-	TRBV27	TRBJ2-3
TGTGCCAGCAGCCCCCCACGGGGATTGAATTCACCCCTCCACTTT	CASSPPRGLNSPLHF	-	TRBV7-9	TRBJ1-6
TGTGCCAGCAGTTACTATGATCAGGGGGCGGGTGAGACCCAGTACTTC	CASSYYDQGAGETQYF	TRBD1	TRBV6-5	TRBJ2-5
TGCGCCAGCAGCTTGTCGTCGTACAATGAGCAGTTCTTC	CASSLSSYNEQFF	-	TRBV5-1	TRBJ2-1
TGTGCCAGCAGTGAGGTAGCCAGAACTATTTGGCTGTTTTTT	CASSEVARTIWLFF	-	TRBV2	TRBJ1-4
TGTGCCAGCAGCCAAACAGTCACTAACTATGGCTACACCTTC	CASSQTVTNYGYTF	-	TRBV3-1/TRBV3-2	TRBJ1-2
TGTGCCAGCAGCCCGGGGAGGGGGAAAGGGAACTACGAGCAGTACTTC	CASSPGRGKGNYEQYF	-	TRBV7-8	TRBJ2-7